What follows are 21 T cell receptor beta chains derived from one specimen sequenced in a study of blood T cell repertoires in COVID-19 (dated by TCRdb to 2019 to 2021). The library was generated by the immunoSEQ multiplex PCR assay. TCRdb took this table from immuneACCESS and kept in-frame rearrangements with V and J called. Such tables lack part of the clones; where checked against another copy, unresolved V genes explain under half of the gap, and the rest is unexplained. The sample table holds 65,000 to 95,000 clones, of which 88% were seen once. The ten top clones hold approximately 7.3% of the sample. Source material: peripheral blood. Receptors originate from a man between 65 and 85 years old with acute or convalescent COVID-19.

The rearrangement joins TRBV30 to TRBJ1-2; TRBD1 matches 8 bases. The CDR3 is 14 amino acids. V was clipped by 4 bases and J by 3 bases; unmatched bases: 7. The germline CDR1 and CDR2 sequences are GTSNPN and SVGIG (reference sequence). CDR3 sequence reads: CAWTHPGQDYGYTF. The CDR3 DNA reads TGTGCCTGGACCCACCCGGGACAGGACTATGGCTACACCTTC.

The gene calls are TRBV19 and TRBJ2-2; D is perhaps TRBD1 (6 bases). Trimming cost V 4 bases and J 7 bases, with 22 bases left between them. The CDR3 is made up of 17 amino acids. Germline CDR1 is LNHDA and CDR2 is SQIVND (reference sequence). In nucleotides, the CDR3 is TGTGCCAGTAGTACTCCTCGTCGGACAGCTCAAAACGGGGAGCTGTTTTTT. It translates to CASSTPRRTAQNGELFF.

This clone came up once. The rearrangement uses TRBV6-5 and TRBJ1-4, with 7 bases lining up with TRBD1. This CDR3 spans 14 amino acids. The V segment lost 4 bases and the J segment 7 bases; nucleotides outside the gene matches: 6. Germline loops: CDR1 MNHEY, CDR2 SVGAGI. CDR3 sequence: CASSSGGGAEKLFF. The CDR3 region has the DNA TGTGCCAGCAGTTCCGGAGGGGGCGCTGAAAAACTGTTTTTT.

The rearrangement links TRBV10-1 to TRBJ2-1; maybe TRBD1 (5 bases). The germline V and J ends were trimmed by 5 bases and 1 base, with 9 bases remaining between them. Germline loops: CDR1 WNHNN, CDR2 SYGVQD (reference sequence). The CDR3 has 14 amino acids. Written as DNA, the CDR3 is TGCGCCAGCAGTCCGACAGCATCCTACAATGAGCAGTTCTTC. As protein: CASSPTASYNEQFF.

This chain joins TRBV18 and TRBJ2-5, with TRBD1 identical over 11 bases. CDR3 size: 15 residues. Germline V gene data show CDR1 as KGHSH and CDR2 as LQKENI. Trimming at V came to 1 base and at J to 4 bases, leaving 2 bases not matched to a gene. CDR3 in amino acids: CASSPRTGGVETQYF. The CDR3 region has the DNA TGTGCCAGCTCACCACGGACAGGGGGCGTAGAGACCCAGTACTTC.

The chain couples TRBV18 to TRBJ2-7; tentative D call: TRBD2 (6 bases). This CDR3 is built from 14 residues. With 2 bases removed from V and 2 bases from J, the gap between germline ends came to 10 bases. The germline CDR1 and CDR2 sequences are KGHSH and LQKENI. CDR3: CASSPASETYEQYF. The CDR3 nucleotides are TGTGCCAGCTCACCAGCTAGCGAGACCTACGAGCAGTACTTC.

The chain has TRBV27 and TRBJ1-5; TRBD1 is a possible D gene (6 bases). Germline V gene data show CDR1 as MNHEY and CDR2 as SMNVEV (reference sequence). The CDR3 length is 13 residues. Trimming cost V 6 bases and J 6 bases, with 12 bases left between them. The CDR3 DNA reads as TGTGCCAGCAGAGCACAGGGCGGTCAGCCCCAGCATTTT. Its protein is CASRAQGGQPQHF.

This chain connects TRBV9 to TRBJ2-1; D is unresolved. The germline CDR1 and CDR2 sequences are SGDLS and YYNGEE. This CDR3 comprises 16 residues. The V gene lost 4 bases and the J gene lost 0 bases, with 14 bases spanning the gap. CDR3 bases: TGTGCCAGCAGCCTAGGCATCATGAGCTCCTACAATGAGCAGTTCTTC. This sequence encodes CASSLGIMSSYNEQFF.

In its sample, this clone was seen a few times. The rearrangement uses TRBV11-2 and TRBJ2-7; D unresolved. CDR3 length: 12 residues. V was pared by 4 bases and J by 3 bases, with 7 bases between. The V gene's germline CDR1 is SGHAT and CDR2 FQNNGV. The CDR3 DNA is TGTGCCAGCAGCTCACAACACTACGAGCAGTACTTC. Protein sequence: CASSSQHYEQYF.

The chain employs TRBV28 and TRBJ1-1; D ambiguous. The V end lost 6 bases, the J end lost 8 bases, and 13 bases lay between the germline ends. From germline, CDR1 is MDHEN and CDR2 SYDVKM. There are 12 residues in the CDR3. In DNA, the CDR3 is TGTGCCAGCAGCCACGGGTCGGAAGAAGCTTTCTTT. It specifies CASSHGSEEAFF. The complete variable domain, with remaining parts taken from reference TRBV28 and TRBJ1-1, reads DVKVTQSSRYLVKRTGEKVFLECVQDMDHENMFWYRQDPGLGLRLIYFSYDVKMKEKGDIPEGYSVSREKKERFSLILESASTNQTSMYLCASSHGSEEAFFGQGTRLTVV.

CDR3 protein: CASSPGLTSYEQYF. The CDR3 coding sequence is TGTGCCAGCTCACCGGGACTAACCTCCTACGAGCAGTACTTC. The gene calls are TRBV18 and TRBJ2-7; 7 bases fit TRBD2. Germline V gene sequence: CDR1 KGHSH, CDR2 LQKENI. The CDR3 consists of 14 residues. Trimming took 3 bases from V and 0 from J; bases not matched to a gene: 2.

The chain couples TRBV2 to TRBJ2-3; no clear D. This CDR3 region has 12 residues. CDR1 and CDR2 from the germline V gene are SNHLY and FYNNEI. V lost 7 bases to trimming and J lost 0 bases, with 5 bases between them. The DNA for the CDR3 is TGTGCCAGCACGGTCAGCACAGATACGCAGTATTTT. The encoded protein is CASTVSTDTQYF. The full variable domain, completed using reference TRBV2 and TRBJ2-3, is EPEVTQTPSHQVTQMGQEVILRCVPISNHLYFYWYRQILGQKVEFLVSFYNNEISEKSEIFDDQFSVERPDGSNFTLKIRSTKLEDSAMYFCASTVSTDTQYFGPGTRLTVL.

V and J are TRBV3-1 (or the pseudogene TRBV3-2) and TRBJ2-1, with 14 nucleotides matching TRBD2. Germline V gene sequence: CDR1 LGHDT, CDR2 YNNKEL (reference sequence). V lost 5 bases, J lost 3 bases, and 9 bases stayed unmatched. The CDR3 is 18 amino acids. CDR3 loop: CASSSMTSGGAFYNEQFF. The CDR3 bases are TGTGCCAGCAGCTCTATGACTAGCGGGGGGGCGTTCTACAATGAGCAGTTCTTC.

This rearrangement joins TRBV7-2 to TRBJ1-2, with D perhaps matching TRBD1 (5 bases). The ends were cut back, 2 bases at V and 3 bases at J, with 13 bases in the middle. In germline, CDR1 is SGHTA, CDR2 FQGNSA. This CDR3 has 15 residues. The CDR3 DNA reads TGTGCCAGCAGCTTACTCGGCAGGGCAGACTATGGCTACACCTTC. Protein sequence: CASSLLGRADYGYTF.

V gene TRBV3-1 (or the pseudogene TRBV3-2) combines with J gene TRBJ1-1, with D possibly being TRBD1 (6 bases). The V and J ends lost 5 bases and 5 bases respectively, with 15 bases between them. The CDR3 runs 14 residues. The germline V gene has CDR1 LGHDT and CDR2 YNNKEL (reference sequence). CDR3 residues: CASSSGGGATEAFF. CDR3 in DNA: TGTGCCAGCAGCTCGGGTGGGGGGGCGACTGAAGCTTTCTTT.

This chain uses TRBV2 with TRBJ1-5, with TRBD1 as a possible D gene (6 bases). Germline V gives CDR1 SNHLY, CDR2 FYNNEI. There are 15 residues in the CDR3. V shed 4 bases and J shed 2 bases, with 12 bases lying between them. CDR3 in DNA: TGTGCCAGCAGTGCGACAGGATCTCGCAATCAGCCCCAGCATTTT. It codes for CASSATGSRNQPQHF.

The gene calls are TRBV7-2 and TRBJ2-2; 14 nucleotides line up with TRBD2. Germline CDR1 is SGHTA and CDR2 is FQGNSA. V was clipped by 4 bases and J by 9 bases; unmatched bases: 7. The CDR3 is 16 amino acids. The CDR3 loop is CASSSGLAGVTRELFF. The CDR3 bases are TGTGCCAGCAGCTCGGGACTAGCGGGGGTGACCAGGGAGCTGTTTTTT.

The rearrangement joins TRBV24-1 to TRBJ2-3; TRBD1 matches 10 bases. Germline V gene sequence: CDR1 KGHDR, CDR2 SFDVKD. The CDR3 spans 17 residues. Trimming took 7 bases from V and 3 from J; bases not matched to a gene: 12. In DNA, the CDR3 is TGTGCCACCAGCTCCCCAATGGGACAGGGGATAACAGATACGCAGTATTTT. It codes for CATSSPMGQGITDTQYF.

This clone was counted a single time. The chain links TRBV3-1 (or the pseudogene TRBV3-2) to TRBJ2-7; a possible D gene is TRBD1 (6 bases). V shed 1 base and J shed 1 base, with 11 bases lying between them. The germline V gene has CDR1 LGHDT and CDR2 YNNKEL (reference sequence). The CDR3 loop spans 15 amino acids. CDR3 region: CASSQGGTPSYEQYF. The DNA for the CDR3 is TGTGCCAGCAGCCAAGGGGGGACACCTTCCTACGAGCAGTACTTC.

This rearrangement joins TRBV2 to TRBJ1-1; a possible D gene is TRBD1 (5 bases). Trimming took 4 bases from V and 7 from J, leaving 7 bases between them. CDR1 is SNHLY, CDR2 FYNNEI, per germline. CDR3 size: 11 residues. CDR3 nucleotides: TGTGCCAGCAGTGTTAGGGGTGAAGCTTTCTTT. Its translation is CASSVRGEAFF.

This chain uses TRBV6-5 with TRBJ1-1, with D hard to call. From germline, CDR1 is MNHEY and CDR2 SVGAGI. CDR3 length: 10 residues. V was pared by 4 bases and J by 8 bases, with 5 bases between. CDR3: CASSWSEAFF. Here the CDR3 DNA reads TGTGCCAGCAGTTGGAGCGAAGCTTTCTTT.